This T cell receptor beta chain comes out of a study of T cell responses to AZD1222 COVID-19 vaccine. J was trimmed by 0 bases and V by 6 bases; bases with no gene match: 4. CDR3 length equals 14 residues. CDR1 is LNHDA and CDR2 is SQIVND in the germline V gene (reference sequence). This clone was seen a few times. What it recognizes is unknown. The table came from immunoSEQ multiplex PCR; TCRdb's copy has only in-frame clones and leaves some out. In the table there are about 86,000 clones, around nine tenths of which are singletons. Findings and limits, study-wide: Increases in Spike-specific TCR breadth and depth were seen after two AZD1222 doses.

Sequenced here: peripheral blood, sampled on day 0 of AZD1222 vaccination. The chain combines TRBV19 with TRBJ2-7; 8 bases line up with TRBD2. The receptor was isolated from an adult in good health. In DNA form, the CDR3 reads TGTGCCAGTAGAGTAGCGGGGACCTCCTACGAGCAGTACTTC. Protein: CASRVAGTSYEQYF.